Shown below are 13 T cell receptor delta chains from a single sample sequenced in a study of TRDV2 sequences in healthy donors. TCRdb used CATT to re-call clones from the PCR reads. The sample consists of under 2,000 delta-chain clones, around 15% of them appearing once. The source material was Vd2+ gamma-delta T cells from blood. All receptors come from a human donor in good health.

By proportion, this clone is medium-sized. The chain uses TRDV2 and TRDJ1; no reliable D call. Germline assignment: CDR1 GEAIGNYY and CDR2 EKD. The CDR3 length is 15 residues. Trimming stripped 0 bases from V and 0 bases from J, with 10 bases between. DNA for the CDR3: TGTGCCTGTGACACCGTTGGGAGGGACACCGATAAACTCATCTTT. It yields the protein CACDTVGRDTDKLIF.

The rearrangement joins TRDV2 to TRDJ1; the D gene is possibly TRDD3 (5 bases). Trimming removed 3 bases at V and 9 bases at J, with 37 bases between. The CDR3 is 20 amino acids. Germline values: CDR1 GEAIGNYY, CDR2 EKD. CDR3 nucleotide sequence: TGTGCCTGTGACCCGATTTCCCGGGGGGGTCCGGTGACCGGATCTTCTCAACTCATCTTT. Translating gives CACDPISRGGPVTGSSQLIF.

This clone has only a few counts. The chain recombines TRDV2 with TRDJ1; D gene unclear. The CDR3 spans 12 residues. V lost 3 bases to trimming and J lost 5 bases, with 9 bases between them. Germline CDR1 and CDR2: GEAIGNYY and EKD. This CDR3 is CACDRLLDKLIF. CDR3 coding DNA: TGTGCCTGTGACCGCTTACTTGATAAACTCATCTTT.

This clone appeared a few times. TCRdb has a much larger clone's protein, which differs at residue 17 from the translation of this DNA, likely because of a read error; what is shown is the protein translated from the DNA. This chain connects TRDV2 to TRDJ1; TRDD3 matches at 9 bases. This CDR3 spans 18 amino acids. From germline, CDR1 is GEAIGNYY and CDR2 EKD. CDR3 in DNA: TGTGCCTGTGACACTCTGCGTCAGACTGGGGGACCCACCGATAAACTCACCTTT. Translation gives CACDTLRQTGGPTDKLTF.

This clone was detected only a few times. V usage is TRDV2 and J usage is TRDJ1, with TRDD3 identical over 9 bases. V trimming: 0 bases; J trimming: 4 bases; junction bases outside the gene matches: 20. Per the germline V gene, CDR1 is GEAIGNYY and CDR2 is EKD. This CDR3 is built from 20 residues. The CDR3 DNA follows: TGTGCCTGTGACACCGCGGGTCAAACTGGGGGACGCTCCTGGGACGATAAACTCATCTTT. It codes for CACDTAGQTGGRSWDDKLIF.

By share, this clone ranks as medium-sized. V and J are TRDV2 and TRDJ3; 9 positions match TRDD3. Losses at the gene ends were 0 bases for V and 0 bases for J; bases not matched to a gene: 11. The CDR3 extends over 21 amino acids. The germline CDR1 and CDR2 sequences are GEAIGNYY and EKD. For the CDR3, the DNA is TGTGCCTGTGACACCGCGGGTCAAACTGGGGGACGCTCCTGGGACACCCGACAGATGTTTTTC. It translates to CACDTAGQTGGRSWDTRQMFF.

In its sample, this clone is medium-sized. Other DNA sequences of this sample code for an identical CDR3. V usage is TRDV2 and J usage is TRDJ1; TRDD3 aligns across 9 bases. From germline, CDR1 is GEAIGNYY and CDR2 EKD. The ends lost 2 bases at V and 0 bases at J; junction bases unmatched: 21. The CDR3 runs 21 residues. As DNA, the CDR3 is TGTGCCTGTGACAAGCTTGGTCTACTGGGGGACCACTCCGGCGACACCGATAAACTCATCTTT. Protein: CACDKLGLLGDHSGDTDKLIF.

The rearrangement uses TRDV2 and TRDJ1, with no clear D. Trimming removed 1 base from V and 0 bases from J, with 8 bases in between. The CDR3 contains 14 residues. Germline values: CDR1 GEAIGNYY, CDR2 EKD. This CDR3 reads CACDTGGYTDKLIF. The DNA of the CDR3 is TGTGCCTGTGACACGGGCGGATACACCGATAAACTCATCTTT.

This clone has a handful of counts. A much larger clone lies one base from this, so it may be a read error. The sample carries other DNA sequences with the same CDR3. This sequence joins TRDV2 and TRDJ1, with 9 bases that match TRDD3. With 4 bases clipped from V and 1 base from J, the junction kept 18 bases outside the gene matches. Germline V gene data show CDR1 as GEAIGNYY and CDR2 as EKD. The CDR3 is 19 amino acids. The CDR3: CACDTVVLGTGGPTDKLIF. CDR3 DNA sequence: TGTGCCTGTGATACCGTTGTGCTGGGTACTGGGGGACCCACCGATAAACTCATCTTT.

Within the sample, this clone is medium-sized. In the same sample, other DNA sequences code for this CDR3. The chain uses TRDV2 and TRDJ1; 7 bases agree with TRDD3. CDR3 length: 17 residues. Germline V gene sequence: CDR1 GEAIGNYY, CDR2 EKD. V gave up 0 bases and J gave up 0 bases; unmatched junction bases: 9. In DNA, the CDR3 is TGTGCCTGTGACACCGTTGCTGGGGGCCTCAACACCGATAAACTCATCTTT. It is translated as CACDTVAGGLNTDKLIF.

For this clone: The germline gene is not matched at one end of the junction; a read error may be the cause. The gene calls are TRDV2 and TRDJ1, with TRDD3 matching 8 bases. CDR3 length equals 16 residues. Germline V lookup: CDR1 GEAIGNYY, CDR2 EKD. As DNA, the CDR3 is TGTGCCTGTAACACGCTGGGGGACGTAAACACCGATAAACTCATCTTT. This codes for CACNTLGDVNTDKLIF.

This clone was picked up a small number of times. The V call is TRDV2, the J call TRDJ1; TRDD3 matches at 11 bases. Germline-derived CDR1 and CDR2 are GEAIGNYY and EKD. The CDR3 totals 17 residues. V gave up 0 bases and J gave up 7 bases; unmatched junction bases: 12. The CDR3 coding sequence is TGTGCCTGTGACACCCTAGCGCTGGGGGATACTTCGGTTAAACTCATCTTT. Translating gives CACDTLALGDTSVKLIF.

With respect to this clone: Because the CDR3's place on the DNA is in doubt, the DNA is left out and the CDR3 is given as listed by TCRdb. This chain joins TRDV2 and TRDJ1; the D segment call TRDD3 is taken from the table without a DNA check. Germline CDR1 and CDR2: GEAIGNYY and EKD. The CDR3 spans 32 amino acids, including both terminal residues. This CDR3 reads CACDTVQLGENTDKLIFGCACDQAGGPDKLIF.